The next 27 T cell receptor beta chains were all read from a single sample in a study of T cells after yellow fever vaccination. Each CDR3 protein gets one entry after TCRdb re-called the 5' RACE reads with MiXCR. The data show just under 85,000 distinct CDR3 sequences, with about 14% seen just once and 20% to 25% held by the top ten. The source was CD8+ T cells not binding an NS4B(214-222) dextramer, sorted from PBMCs, collected roughly 20 days after the first yellow fever vaccination. The receptors were sampled from a man younger than 30 who received the YFV17D yellow fever vaccine.

This chain connects TRBV12-3 or TRBV12-4 to TRBJ1-1, with D unclear. This CDR3 is 14 amino acids long. V was pared by 1 base and J by 1 base, with 7 bases between. The CDR3 sequence: CASSLGQPNTEAFF. Written as DNA, the CDR3 is TGTGCCAGCAGTTTAGGGCAGCCGAACACTGAAGCTTTCTTT.

This clonotype has just a few counts. This chain uses TRBV4-1 with TRBJ1-2, with D maybe TRBD1 (5 bases). Germline loops: CDR1 MGHRA, CDR2 YSYEKL. Trimming took 0 bases from V and 9 from J, leaving 11 bases between them. CDR3 length: 13 residues. The CDR3 region has the DNA TGCGCCAGCAGCCAAGAAGAGGGACGGCGCTACACCTTC. Translating it yields CASSQEEGRRYTF.

This clonotype has just a few counts. This chain's CDR3 is CASSQQDGSSYNEQFF. As DNA, the CDR3 is TGTGCCAGCAGCCAACAAGACGGGAGCTCCTACAATGAGCAGTTCTTC. V usage is TRBV4-2 and J usage is TRBJ2-1; D might be TRBD2 (6 bases). Trimming removed 2 bases at V and 0 bases at J, with 11 bases between. Per the germline V gene, CDR1 is LGHNA and CDR2 is YNFKEQ. The CDR3 sequence is 16 residues long.

V is TRBV4-3 and J is TRBJ1-1; no reliable D call. The CDR3 loop spans 14 amino acids. Trimming removed 0 bases at V and 6 bases at J, with 11 bases between. CDR1 LGHNA and CDR2 YSLEER come from the germline V gene. The CDR3 DNA is TGCGCCAGCAGCCAAGATTTGAAGGGTCCTGAAGCTTTCTTT. Protein: CASSQDLKGPEAFF.

The chain employs TRBV12-3 or TRBV12-4 and TRBJ1-1; D gene ambiguous. Trimming took off 6 bases at V and 3 bases at J, with 14 bases between the two ends. The CDR3 loop spans 14 amino acids. The CDR3 nucleotides are TGTGCCAGCAGGACCGGGTTGGCTTACACTGAAGCTTTCTTT. It translates to CASRTGLAYTEAFF.

Turning to this clonotype: At one of its ends the junction is not consistent with the germline gene, which may arise from a read error. The rearrangement joins TRBV3-1 to TRBJ1-1; 8 positions match TRBD1. CDR1 and CDR2 from the germline V gene are LGHDT and YNNKEL (reference sequence). The length of the CDR3 is 13 residues. The CDR3 loop reads CASSQTGVGEAFF. As DNA, the CDR3 is TGCGCCAGCAGCCAGACAGGGGTCGGTGAAGCTTTCTTT.

Ten or more counts support this clonotype. J is TRBJ2-1 and V is TRBV6-1; TRBD1 matches 8 bases. Losses at the gene ends were 6 bases for V and 3 bases for J; bases not matched to a gene: 7. Germline V CDR1 and CDR2: MNHNS, SASEGT. The CDR3 has 15 amino acids. DNA of the CDR3: TGTGCCAGCAGCTCTTCAGGGGGCGACTACAATGAGCAGTTCTTC. This encodes CASSSSGGDYNEQFF.

This clonotype was seen a handful of times. The chain combines TRBV12-3 or TRBV12-4 with TRBJ2-7; TRBD2 matches 7 bases. The CDR3 is 14 amino acids. The junction had 8 bases not matched to a gene; V was cut back by 6 bases and J by 3 bases. The CDR3 reads CASRSGTTGYEQYF. CDR3 DNA: TGTGCCAGCAGATCCGGGACTACCGGCTACGAGCAGTACTTC.

This clonotype was observed a few times. The chain combines TRBV7-9 with TRBJ1-5, with unresolved D. The V gene's germline CDR1 is SEHNR and CDR2 FQNEAQ (reference sequence). The V end was cut by 4 bases, the J end by 1 base, with 8 bases between. The CDR3 is made up of 14 amino acids. CDR3 in DNA: TGTGCCAGCAGCTCTACAGTGAGCAATCAGCCCCAGCATTTT. Translation gives CASSSTVSNQPQHF.

Only a few counts were recorded for this clonotype. The chain links TRBV6-5 to TRBJ2-5, with D perhaps matching TRBD1 (7 bases). V was shortened by 0 bases and J by 9 bases, with 17 bases between the two germline ends. Germline CDR1 and CDR2: MNHEY and SVGAGI. The CDR3 runs to 15 residues. The CDR3 sequence: CASSYSQGGLTAQYF. DNA of the CDR3: TGTGCCAGCAGTTACTCCCAGGGGGGCCTCACCGCCCAGTACTTC.

The J gene is TRBJ2-5, the V gene TRBV2; tentative D call: TRBD1 (6 bases). Germline loops: CDR1 SNHLY, CDR2 FYNNEI. CDR3 length equals 14 residues. The V and J ends lost 4 bases and 2 bases respectively, with 11 bases between them. In DNA form, the CDR3 reads TGTGCCAGCAGTGTCTGGACAGCTCAAGAGACCCAGTACTTC. Translation gives CASSVWTAQETQYF. Together with reference TRBV2 and TRBJ2-5, the CDR3 gives the full variable domain: EPEVTQTPSHQVTQMGQEVILRCVPISNHLYFYWYRQILGQKVEFLVSFYNNEISEKSEIFDDQFSVERPDGSNFTLKIRSTKLEDSAMYFCASSVWTAQETQYFGPGTRLLVL.

The chain links TRBV9 to TRBJ1-1, with D maybe TRBD1 (5 bases). There are 15 residues in the CDR3. V lost 0 bases and J 1 base, leaving 10 bases between the germline ends. Germline CDR1 reads SGDLS; CDR2 reads YYNGEE. CDR3 DNA sequence: TGTGCCAGCAGCGTAGATGGGGGGGGGAACACTGAAGCTTTCTTT. Protein sequence: CASSVDGGGNTEAFF.

CDR3 DNA sequence: TGTGCCAGCAGTGACGAGCAGTACGTC. Protein: CASSDEQYV. V usage is TRBV2 and J usage is TRBJ2-7; D is uncertain. The V end was cut by 3 bases, the J end by 6 bases, with 0 bases between. This CDR3 is 9 amino acids long. CDR1 and CDR2 from the germline V gene are SNHLY and FYNNEI.

The rearrangement joins TRBV7-6 to TRBJ2-3, with a possible D match to TRBD1 (5 bases). CDR1 and CDR2 (germline): SGHVS, FNYEAQ. V gave up 3 bases and J gave up 6 bases, with 16 bases separating them. The CDR3 loop spans 15 amino acids. As DNA, the CDR3 is TGTGCCAGCAGCTTCTTGGCAGGGTTGCAGGATACGCAGTATTTT. Amino acid sequence: CASSFLAGLQDTQYF. Variable domain in full (rest from reference TRBV7-6 and TRBJ2-3): GAGVSQSPRYKVTKRGQDVALRCDPISGHVSLYWYRQALGQGPEFLTYFNYEAQQDKSGLPNDRFSAERPEGSISTLTIQRTEQRDSAMYRCASSFLAGLQDTQYFGPGTRLTVL.

The chain couples TRBV29-1 to TRBJ1-2; D remains ambiguous. Trimming cost V 4 bases and J 3 bases, with 9 bases left between them. The germline CDR1 and CDR2 sequences are SQVTM and ANQGSEA. This CDR3 has 12 amino acids. CDR3 in DNA: TGCAGCGTTGTAGCCACAGACTATGGCTACACCTTC. Translating it yields CSVVATDYGYTF.

The sample holds a few counts of this clonotype. The J gene is TRBJ2-1, the V gene TRBV12-3 or TRBV12-4; 10 nucleotides align to TRBD2. J was trimmed by 2 bases and V by 4 bases; bases with no gene match: 8. The CDR3 runs 17 residues. Here the CDR3 reads CASSSPGTSEPYNEQFF. CDR3 DNA: TGTGCCAGCAGTTCTCCCGGGACTAGCGAGCCCTACAATGAGCAGTTCTTC.

The sample holds a few counts of this clonotype. The chain links TRBV6-6 to TRBJ1-1, with D perhaps matching TRBD1 (6 bases). V shed 7 bases and J shed 0 bases, with 9 bases lying between them. The CDR3 covers 13 residues. The germline gives CDR1 MNHNY, CDR2 SVGAGI (reference sequence). CDR3 nucleotide sequence: TGTGCCAGCAACGGGGGCGTGAACACTGAAGCTTTCTTT. It codes for CASNGGVNTEAFF.

This chain connects TRBV6-5 to TRBJ2-1, with 8 bases aligning to TRBD2. The CDR3 covers 16 residues. Germline CDR1 and CDR2: MNHEY and SVGAGI. The V segment lost 0 bases and the J segment 0 bases; nucleotides outside the gene matches: 1. The CDR3 nucleotides are TGTGCCAGCAGTTACTCGCGGGGGGACTCCTACAATGAGCAGTTCTTC. Its translation is CASSYSRGDSYNEQFF.

The rearrangement joins TRBV5-1 to TRBJ1-5; D is perhaps TRBD1 (6 bases). Trimming took off 4 bases at V and 7 bases at J, with 12 bases between the two ends. Germline CDR1 is SGHRS and CDR2 is YFSETQ. CDR3 length: 13 amino acids. The CDR3 sequence is CASSRRGGQPQHF. The CDR3 nucleotides read TGCGCCAGCAGCCGGCGTGGGGGCCAGCCCCAGCATTTT. Filled out from reference TRBV5-1 and TRBJ1-5, the complete variable domain reads KAGVTQTPRYLIKTRGQQVTLSCSPISGHRSVSWYQQTPGQGLQFLFEYFSETQRNKGNFPGRFSGRQFSNSRSEMNVSTLELGDSALYLCASSRRGGQPQHFGDGTRLSIL.

This clonotype is medium-sized. The chain is built from TRBV13 and TRBJ2-1; D may be TRBD1 (6 bases). The CDR3 covers 13 residues. Trimming took 5 bases from V and 11 from J, leaving 16 bases between them. Looked up from germline, CDR1 is PRHDT and CDR2 is FYEKMQ (reference sequence). For the CDR3, the DNA is TGTGCCAGCAGCCTCCAAGAAGACAGGAAGCAGTTCTTC. Its protein is CASSLQEDRKQFF.

The chain combines TRBV12-3 or TRBV12-4 with TRBJ1-5; no clear D. Between the trimmed V and J ends, which lost 6 bases and 5 bases, there was a span of 8 bases. CDR3 length: 12 amino acids. In DNA, the CDR3 is TGTGCCAGCAGCCCGGGGTATCAGCCCCAGCATTTT. Its translation is CASSPGYQPQHF.

This clonotype was detected a few times. The V call is TRBV11-2, the J call TRBJ2-2; 12 bases map to TRBD2. This CDR3 comprises 19 residues. CDR1 SGHAT and CDR2 FQNNGV come from the germline V gene. V shed 5 bases and J 3 bases; nucleotides not matched to a gene: 13. CDR3 DNA sequence: TGTGCCAGCAGCCAAAATTATCTAGCGGGGGGGCTGGACACCGGGGAGCTGTTTTTT. Protein: CASSQNYLAGGLDTGELFF. Together with reference TRBV11-2 and TRBJ2-2, the CDR3 gives the full variable domain: EAGVAQSPRYKIIEKRQSVAFWCNPISGHATLYWYQQILGQGPKLLIQFQNNGVVDDSQLPKDRFSAERLKGVDSTLKIQPAKLEDSAVYLCASSQNYLAGGLDTGELFFGEGSRLTVL.

The chain recombines TRBV2 with TRBJ2-3; possible D gene TRBD2, 7 bases. The V end was cut by 8 bases, the J end by 0 bases, with 27 bases between. The CDR3 covers 19 residues. The germline CDR1 and CDR2 sequences are SNHLY and FYNNEI. CDR3 bases: TGTGCCAGCCCCCGGACAGCCTTAGGGGGGGGTCCTAGCACAGATACGCAGTATTTT. It translates to CASPRTALGGGPSTDTQYF.

This clonotype came up many times. J is TRBJ2-3 and V is TRBV7-2; tentative D call: TRBD1 (6 bases). Germline CDR1 reads SGHTA; CDR2 reads FQGNSA. The CDR3 length is 16 residues. V lost 5 bases, J lost 2 bases, and 17 bases lay in between. The CDR3 region is CASSLRQDTFTDTQYF. CDR3 DNA: TGTGCCAGCAGCCTAAGACAGGACACCTTCACAGATACGCAGTATTTT.

This clonotype was detected a few times. This sequence joins TRBV10-2 and TRBJ2-3; D tentatively reads TRBD1 or TRBD2 (6 bases each). The germline V gene encodes CDR1 WSHSY and CDR2 SAAADI. Trimming pared 4 bases from V and 1 base from J, leaving 12 bases between. The CDR3 sequence is 15 residues long. CDR3 bases: TGCGCCAGCAGTGGATGGAGGGGGGGCACAGATACGCAGTATTTT. This gives the protein CASSGWRGGTDTQYF.

A few counts support this clonotype. This sequence joins TRBV6-5 and TRBJ2-5; 8 bases are a match to TRBD2. Germline CDR1 MNHEY, CDR2 SVGAGI. Unmatched junction bases numbered 4, after V lost 2 bases and J lost 5 bases. This CDR3 is 14 amino acids long. Written as DNA, the CDR3 is TGTGCCAGCAGTTACACGGGGGGGCCTGAGACCCAGTACTTC. It encodes CASSYTGGPETQYF.

The genes are TRBV7-9 and TRBJ2-7; weak D call: TRBD1 (5 bases). Deletions cut 5 bases from V and 3 bases from J, with 11 bases between. The CDR3 consists of 13 residues. CDR1 is SEHNR and CDR2 is FQNEAQ in the germline V gene (reference sequence). This chain's CDR3 is CASSPRQSYEQYV. The DNA for the CDR3 is TGTGCCAGCAGCCCGAGACAGAGCTACGAGCAGTACGTC.